The clone carrying this T cell receptor beta chain was counted a few times. The antigen is unknown. TCRdb called the 5' RACE reads again in MiXCR, with one record for every CDR3 protein. This table holds more than 250,000 distinct CDR3 sequences, around a tenth found once. These data come from a study of CD8 T cells in ankylosing spondylitis. Study-wide findings and caveats: Characteristic, it appeared, of ankylosing spondylitis blood was a TCR beta motif of about eight highly homologous variants.

The sequence came from a female donor with ankylosing spondylitis or in good health (not recorded which). Input material: blood, either unsorted or a sorted T cell fraction (not recorded which).

This CDR3 is CAISEAADQPQHF. DNA for the CDR3: TGTGCCATCAGTGAGGCCGCTGATCAGCCCCAGCATTTT. V is TRBV10-3 and J is TRBJ1-5; D not certain. Between the trimmed V and J ends, which lost 2 bases and 5 bases, there was a span of 7 bases. This CDR3 is 13 amino acids long. The germline V gene has CDR1 ENHRY and CDR2 SYGVKD.